The clone carrying this T cell receptor (beta chain) has a handful of counts. This sample is part of a study of blood T cell repertoires in COVID-19. Trimming cost V 3 bases and J 3 bases; bases outside gene matches: 4. Germline V gene data show CDR1 as DFQATT and CDR2 as SNEGSKA (reference sequence). The CDR3 contains 15 residues. The table came from immunoSEQ multiplex PCR; TCRdb's copy has only in-frame clones and leaves some out. The table records about 90,000 clones, around nine tenths of them present only once. The sample comprised peripheral blood. The chain carries TRBV20-1 and TRBJ2-7; TRBD2 matches at 14 bases. The sequence came from a man aged 80 or over with acute or convalescent COVID-19. The CDR3 spells CSASTGLAGDYEQYF. The CDR3 nucleotides read TGCAGTGCTAGTACGGGACTAGCGGGGGACTACGAGCAGTACTTC.